The clone carrying this T cell receptor (beta chain) was seen more than once but under ten times. The data are from a study of blood T cell repertoires in COVID-19. About the research overall: Whether acute or convalescent, the COVID-19 samples came from the United States, Italy and Spain.

The V and J ends lost 1 base and 8 bases, in that order; junction bases with no gene match: 8. This CDR3 contains 15 residues. Germline V gene data show CDR1 as SGHDT and CDR2 as YYEEEE. Original analysis: Reference gene primer amplification gave nucleated cell count estimates. Libraries were prepared by immunoSEQ multiplex PCR; TCRdb keeps only in-frame clonotypes and omits some of them. That table is the source of V, J and clone size, and D and trimming were worked out from the DNA. The sample includes roughly 100,000 clones, over 70% of them seen just once. J is TRBJ1-4 and V is TRBV5-6, with 7 bases that match TRBD1. The sequence was obtained from a man aged 55 to 70 with acute or convalescent COVID-19. The sequenced sample consisted of peripheral blood. Written as DNA, the CDR3 is TGTGCCAGCAGCTTGAGGCCGACAGGGTGGGAAAAACTGTTTTTT. Its protein is CASSLRPTGWEKLFF.